This record covers a single T cell receptor (beta chain). Its antigen is as yet unknown. These data are taken from a study of beta chain features in type 1 diabetes. Study information: Investigators examined some 100 million sorted cells across all samples. The study's findings and limits: Any HLA type influence on TCRB rearrangement was left unresolved here. A moderate, significant TCRB CDR3 shortening appeared in type 1 diabetes across four CD4+ subsets. More deletions and fewer insertions at VDJ junctions were found in patients with type 1 diabetes.

Expressed TCRB transcripts got sequenced, as all isolated RNA was reverse transcribed. Only in-frame clones appear in the TCRdb table, and some are missing; sequencing was by immunoSEQ multiplex PCR. The top ten clones hold approximately 0.043% of a sample with almost 350,000 clones, around 20% of them seen once. Specimen: naive CD4+ T cells from blood. This sequence originates from a woman aged 18-29 years in good health.

CDR3 loop: CASSPIEGTGYNEQFF. The CDR3 DNA is TGTGCCAGCTCACCAATCGAAGGGACAGGTTACAATGAGCAGTTCTTC. This sequence joins TRBV18 and TRBJ2-1, with 8 positions matching TRBD1. With V trimmed by 2 bases and J by 4 bases, 7 bases remained unmatched. Per the germline V gene, CDR1 is KGHSH and CDR2 is LQKENI. This CDR3 comprises 16 residues. The entire variable domain, with the rest obtained from reference TRBV18 and TRBJ2-1, is as follows: NAGVMQNPRHLVRRRGQEARLRCSPMKGHSHVYWYRQLPEEGLKFMVYLQKENIIDESGMPKERFSAEFPKEGPSILRIQQVVRGDSAAYFCASSPIEGTGYNEQFFGPGTRLTVL.